This T cell receptor (beta chain) comes out of a study of blood T cells in healthy people across ages. Study-level background: With template switching, about one barcoded beta molecule was captured per two T cells.

A second PCR of 7 to 11 cycles used a sample-barcoded 5' primer and a J-beta primer mix. Each single sample gave us at least 3 million CDR3-containing paired-end reads. MiXCR was run by TCRdb on the 5' RACE reads, yielding one entry per CDR3 protein. The repertoire includes some 1 million distinct CDR3 sequences, under 55% of them detected once, and 15% to 20% sits in the top ten. Samples had at least 7 million PBMCs isolated from them. Total RNA, at least 5.5 micrograms per sample, came from PBMCs. This clonotype has just a few counts. The germline CDR1 and CDR2 sequences are SEHNR and FQNEAQ (reference sequence). CDR3 length equals 15 residues. Trimming pared 5 bases from V and 3 bases from J, leaving 14 bases between.

The origin of this receptor is an older woman in good health. The sample comprised blood. The rearrangement joins TRBV7-9 to TRBJ1-5; D may be TRBD1 (5 bases). DNA for the CDR3: TGTGCCAGCAGCCCACCCGGGGCCTACAATCAGCCCCAGCATTTT. Translation: CASSPPGAYNQPQHF.